This T cell receptor (beta chain) was profiled in a study of cytomegalovirus exposure and HLA in healthy donors. A note on this clone: Its antigen remains unidentified.

The PCR was carried out with 60 Vbeta primers and 13 Jbeta primers. Sequenced by immunoSEQ multiplex PCR; TCRdb stores in-frame clones only, minus some. There are 150,000 to 200,000 clones in the sample; approximately 79% occur only once, and 4.4% lies in the top ten. Study observations and caveats: In a later analysis, a genetic analysis reported fewer productive-TCR N-insertions in an Asian-associated ancestry cluster than the cohort average. Based on reports, TCR beta sequences accurately predicted HLA-A and HLA-B alleles for most subjects.

The V and J ends lost 4 bases and 2 bases respectively, with 14 bases between them. CDR1 SGHDT and CDR2 YYEEEE come from the germline V gene. CDR3 size: 15 residues. Sequencing was done on a sample of PBMCs. The chain is built from TRBV5-6 and TRBJ2-3; D may be TRBD2 (5 bases). The source of this sequence is a woman younger than 45 in good health and CMV-seropositive. CDR3 protein: CASSLGVPYTDTQYF. CDR3 nucleotide sequence: TGTGCCAGCAGCCTCGGGGTACCGTACACAGATACGCAGTATTTT.